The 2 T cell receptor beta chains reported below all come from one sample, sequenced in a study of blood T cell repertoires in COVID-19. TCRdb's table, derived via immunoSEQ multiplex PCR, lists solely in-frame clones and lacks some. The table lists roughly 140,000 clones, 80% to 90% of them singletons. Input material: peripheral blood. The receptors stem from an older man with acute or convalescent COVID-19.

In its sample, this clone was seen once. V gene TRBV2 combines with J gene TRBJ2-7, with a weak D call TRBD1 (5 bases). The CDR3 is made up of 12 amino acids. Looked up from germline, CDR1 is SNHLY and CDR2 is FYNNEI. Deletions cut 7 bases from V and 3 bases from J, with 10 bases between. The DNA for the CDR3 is TGTGCCAGCAAACAGGTCAACTACGAGCAGTACTTC. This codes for CASKQVNYEQYF.

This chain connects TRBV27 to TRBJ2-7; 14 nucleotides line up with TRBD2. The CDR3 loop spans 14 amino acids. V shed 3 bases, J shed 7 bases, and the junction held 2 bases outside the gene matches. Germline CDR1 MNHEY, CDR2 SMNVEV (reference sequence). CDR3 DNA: TGTGCCAGCAGTTTCGGACTAGCGGGAGGTGAGCAGTACTTC. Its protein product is CASSFGLAGGEQYF.